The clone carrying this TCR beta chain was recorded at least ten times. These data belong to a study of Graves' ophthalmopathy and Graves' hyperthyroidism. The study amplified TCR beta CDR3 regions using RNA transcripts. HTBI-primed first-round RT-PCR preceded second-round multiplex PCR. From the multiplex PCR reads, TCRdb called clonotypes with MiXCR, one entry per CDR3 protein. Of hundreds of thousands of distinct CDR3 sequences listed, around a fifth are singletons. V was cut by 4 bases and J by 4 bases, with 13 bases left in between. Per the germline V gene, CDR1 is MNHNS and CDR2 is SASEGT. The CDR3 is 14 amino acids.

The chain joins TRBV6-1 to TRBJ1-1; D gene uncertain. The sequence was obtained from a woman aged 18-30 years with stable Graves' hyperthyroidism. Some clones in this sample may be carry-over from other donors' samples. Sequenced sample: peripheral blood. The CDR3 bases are TGTGCCAGCAGTGTTGAGCCTAGCCCCACTGAAGCTTTCTTT. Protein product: CASSVEPSPTEAFF.